These T cell receptor beta chains were read from a single sample in a study of T cell responses to AZD1222 COVID-19 vaccine. Sequencing used immunoSEQ multiplex PCR; TCRdb keeps in-frame clones, though not all of them. This repertoire shows approximately 100,000 clones, about 89% found once; its top ten account for 3.3%. The starting material was peripheral blood, obtained 28 days after the second dose of the MenACWY control vaccine. The source of these receptors is an adult who received the MenACWY meningococcal vaccine as a control. CDR3s include the opening cysteine and the closing phenylalanine or tryptophan. The D gene is left open where the match is weak. A clone size is listed for some rows: how often the clone was seen (once, few, many), or a class if it is expanded.

clone_size	d_call	v_call	j_call	cdr3_aa	cdr3_nt
NA	TRBD1	TRBV7-2	TRBJ2-7	CASSTDRGNEQYF	TGTGCCAGCAGCACTGACAGGGGGAATGAGCAGTACTTC
NA	NA	TRBV5-6	TRBJ1-4	CASSLDGVGEKLFF	TGTGCCAGCAGCTTGGATGGGGTCGGGGAAAAACTGTTTTTT
NA	TRBD1	TRBV2	TRBJ2-2	CASSPDRGLAGELFF	TGTGCCAGCAGCCCTGACAGGGGGCTAGCCGGGGAGCTGTTTTTT
NA	TRBD1	TRBV28	TRBJ2-7	CASRDMGGQGASYEQYF	TGTGCCAGCAGGGATATGGGGGGTCAGGGGGCTTCCTACGAGCAGTACTTC
once	NA	TRBV27	TRBJ1-6	CASSTRRNSPLHF	TGTGCCAGCAGTACCCGACGGAATTCACCCCTCCACTTT
once	TRBD2	TRBV5-6	TRBJ2-1	CASSSLGTNNNEQFF	TGTGCCAGCAGCTCTTTAGGGACTAACAACAATGAGCAGTTCTTC
NA	NA	TRBV9	TRBJ2-7	CASSVGGGLLYEQYF	TGTGCCAGCAGCGTGGGCGGGGGCCTCCTCTACGAGCAGTACTTC
few	TRBD1	TRBV7-9	TRBJ1-2	CASSSSGGNGYTF	TGTGCCAGCAGCTCCTCAGGGGGGAATGGCTACACCTTC
NA	NA	TRBV7-2	TRBJ2-7	CASSSDSGVYEQYF	TGTGCCAGCAGCTCGGACAGTGGAGTCTACGAGCAGTACTTC
NA	TRBD1	TRBV3-1/TRBV3-2	TRBJ2-3	CASSFEGGTGGTDTQYF	TGTGCCAGCAGCTTCGAAGGGGGGACAGGGGGAACAGATACGCAGTATTTT
once	NA	TRBV19	TRBJ1-2	CASSIDERGINYGYTF	TGTGCCAGTAGTATAGACGAGAGGGGGATCAACTATGGCTACACCTTC
NA	NA	TRBV7-2	TRBJ2-7	CASSFRHLYEQYF	TGTGCCAGCAGCTTTCGACACCTCTACGAGCAGTACTTC
NA	NA	TRBV11-2	TRBJ2-7	CASSLAGVYGQYF	TGTGCCAGCAGCTTAGCAGGGGTCTACGGGCAGTACTTC
NA	NA	TRBV5-1	TRBJ2-7	CASSWGISSYEQYF	TGCGCCAGCAGCTGGGGGATTAGCTCCTACGAGCAGTACTTC
NA	NA	TRBV7-9	TRBJ2-7	CASSQAGAPSYEQYF	TGTGCCAGCAGCCAAGCAGGGGCCCCCTCCTACGAGCAGTACTTC
NA	TRBD1	TRBV14	TRBJ2-7	CASSFNRGYEQYF	TGTGCCAGCAGTTTCAACAGGGGCTACGAGCAGTACTTC
NA	NA	TRBV12-3/TRBV12-4	TRBJ2-7	CATTIGNGEQYF	TGTGCCACTACCATAGGTAACGGCGAGCAGTACTTC
NA	NA	TRBV5-1	TRBJ1-1	CASSIQASSNTEAFF	TGCGCCAGCAGCATCCAGGCCTCTTCGAACACTGAAGCTTTCTTT
once	NA	TRBV7-2	TRBJ2-5	CASSSRVNQETQYF	TGTGCCAGCAGCTCCAGGGTGAACCAAGAGACCCAGTACTTC
NA	NA	TRBV18	TRBJ2-7	CASSPTTDDEQYF	TGTGCCAGCTCACCGACGACAGACGACGAGCAGTACTTC
few	NA	TRBV5-1	TRBJ2-2	CASSFGDTGELFF	TGCGCCAGCAGCTTTGGGGACACCGGGGAGCTGTTTTTT
NA	TRBD1	TRBV5-6	TRBJ1-2	CASSRKTGGYYGYTF	TGTGCCAGCAGCCGAAAGACAGGGGGCTACTATGGCTACACCTTC
once	TRBD1	TRBV5-1	TRBJ1-2	CASTVDRGRISYYGYTF	TGCGCCAGCACCGTAGACAGGGGGCGAATCTCCTACTATGGCTACACCTTC
NA	NA	TRBV20-1	TRBJ1-2	CSASSRDEDPYTGYTF	TGCAGTGCTAGTTCGCGGGACGAAGACCCCTATACTGGCTACACCTTC
NA	NA	TRBV7-9	TRBJ1-4	CASSQPGGNEKLFF	TGTGCCAGCAGCCAGCCGGGGGGGAATGAAAAACTGTTTTTT
once	TRBD2	TRBV18	TRBJ2-4	CASSPAGGAKNIQYF	TGTGCCAGCTCACCAGCCGGGGGGGCCAAAAACATTCAGTACTTC
NA	NA	TRBV14	TRBJ1-6	CASSQDRVDYNSPLHF	TGTGCCAGCAGCCAAGATAGGGTGGACTATAATTCACCCCTCCACTTT
NA	TRBD2	TRBV7-2	TRBJ2-7	CASSPGLAGGQQYF	TGTGCCAGCAGCCCTGGACTAGCGGGGGGGCAACAGTACTTC
NA	NA	TRBV28	TRBJ2-3	CASSLYGDTQYF	TGTGCCAGCAGTTTGTATGGAGATACGCAGTATTTT
NA	TRBD1	TRBV12-3/TRBV12-4	TRBJ1-1	CASSRTGGAVAFF	TGTGCCAGCAGTAGGACAGGGGGTGCGGTGGCTTTCTTT
NA	NA	TRBV18	TRBJ2-2	CASSPAGRTGELFF	TGTGCCAGCTCACCAGCGGGGAGAACCGGGGAGCTGTTTTTT
NA	NA	TRBV9	TRBJ1-2	CASSVSGRVNYGYTF	TGTGCCAGCAGCGTATCCGGCAGGGTGAACTATGGCTACACCTTC
NA	NA	TRBV6-2/TRBV6-3	TRBJ2-7	CASSYQGPSSYEQYF	TGTGCCAGCAGTTACCAGGGGCCAAGCTCCTACGAGCAGTACTTC
NA	NA	TRBV3-1/TRBV3-2	TRBJ1-6	CASSPNDLFSPLHF	TGTGCCAGCAGCCCCAACGACCTCTTTTCACCCCTCCACTTT
NA	TRBD1	TRBV28	TRBJ1-5	CASRIGQGGQPQHF	TGTGCCAGCAGGATCGGACAGGGTGGGCAGCCCCAGCATTTT
NA	NA	TRBV7-2	TRBJ2-5	CASSFQGTQETQYF	TGTGCCAGCAGCTTTCAGGGTACTCAAGAGACCCAGTACTTC
NA	NA	TRBV7-2	TRBJ2-5	CASSPWGGGLVETQYF	TGTGCCAGCAGCCCTTGGGGAGGGGGTTTGGTCGAGACCCAGTACTTC
NA	NA	TRBV5-5	TRBJ2-7	CASSLAPGSSSYEQYF	TGTGCCAGCAGCTTGGCCCCGGGAAGCAGCTCCTACGAGCAGTACTTC
NA	NA	TRBV2	TRBJ1-5	CASRGNSNQPQHF	TGTGCCAGCAGGGGGAATAGCAATCAGCCCCAGCATTTT
NA	NA	TRBV18	TRBJ1-2	CASSPRGGDYGYTF	TGTGCCAGCTCACCACGAGGTGGGGACTATGGCTACACCTTC
NA	NA	TRBV7-9	TRBJ1-1	CASSLVPGLNTEAFF	TGTGCCAGCAGCTTAGTGCCGGGATTGAACACTGAAGCTTTCTTT
NA	NA	TRBV7-8	TRBJ2-2	CASSIGQFTGELFF	TGTGCCAGCAGCATAGGACAGTTCACCGGGGAGCTGTTTTTT
NA	NA	TRBV21-1	TRBJ2-3	CASSKVRGGPAGDTQYF	TGTGCCAGCAGCAAAGTTAGAGGGGGGCCAGCAGGAGATACGCAGTATTTT
few	NA	TRBV6-2/TRBV6-3	TRBJ2-3	CASSYLTDTQYF	TGTGCCAGCAGTTACCTCACAGATACGCAGTATTTT
NA	NA	TRBV4-2	TRBJ2-7	CASSQGGGIGPYEQYF	TGTGCCAGCAGCCAAGGTGGGGGCATCGGGCCCTACGAGCAGTACTTC
NA	NA	TRBV7-7	TRBJ2-2	CASSQDSPANTGELFF	TGTGCCAGCAGCCAGGACAGTCCCGCGAACACCGGGGAGCTGTTTTTT
NA	NA	TRBV24-1	TRBJ2-5	CATSDMFGSVETQYF	TGTGCCACCAGTGATATGTTCGGGTCTGTGGAGACCCAGTACTTC
NA	TRBD1	TRBV27	TRBJ2-7	CASSLRTGEQYF	TGTGCCAGCAGTTTAAGGACAGGAGAGCAGTACTTC
few	TRBD1	TRBV28	TRBJ1-2	CASISPGTGIGYTF	TGTGCCAGCATTAGCCCCGGGACAGGGATCGGCTACACCTTC
NA	NA	TRBV6-2/TRBV6-3	TRBJ2-1	CASSYSQHNEQFF	TGTGCCAGCAGTTACTCACAGCACAATGAGCAGTTCTTC
NA	NA	TRBV28	TRBJ2-7	CASSSSLSYEQYF	TGTGCCAGCAGTTCCAGTCTCTCCTACGAGCAGTACTTC